The 28 T cell receptor beta chains given below trace back to one sample, sequenced in a study of molecular identifiers for immune sequencing clone quantification. MiXCR was run by TCRdb on the PCR reads, yielding one entry per CDR3 protein. The sample includes roughly 320,000 distinct CDR3 sequences, 20% to 25% of them seen just once. Input material: naive CD8+ T cells from blood, with Jurkat cell RNA spiked in. Subset of the sample: FACS-sorted CD8+CD4-CCR7+CD45RA+ naive T cells. These receptors all stem from a human donor in good health. Some libraries in this study had Jurkat cell RNA spiked in.

Of note for this clonotype: This clone may be a read error of a much larger clone one base away. The CDR3 DNA sequence: TGCGCCAGCAGCCAAGCTAGACCGGGCGGGTACGAGCAGTACTTC. Translating gives CASSQARPGGYEQYF. The rearrangement uses TRBV4-3 and TRBJ2-7; tentative D call: TRBD2 (5 bases). This CDR3 has 15 amino acids. Germline loops: CDR1 LGHNA, CDR2 YSLEER. V was pared by 1 base and J by 4 bases, with 14 bases between.

This chain joins TRBV20-1 and TRBJ2-1, with TRBD2 identical over 7 bases. The CDR3 totals 16 residues. The trim removed 0 bases at V and 4 bases at J, leaving 9 bases unmatched. Germline V lookup: CDR1 DFQATT, CDR2 SNEGSKA (reference sequence). The CDR3 DNA reads TGCAGTGCTAGAGATCTTTCGGGGGGAGAGTACAATGAGCAGTTCTTC. It encodes CSARDLSGGEYNEQFF.

The DNA of the CDR3 is TGTGCCATCAGTGACCCCGGACAGGACTACTCCTACGAGCAGTACTTC. Amino acid sequence: CAISDPGQDYSYEQYF. This chain uses TRBV10-3 with TRBJ2-7; possibly TRBD1 for D (7 bases). CDR3 length equals 16 residues. V lost 3 bases, J lost 0 bases, and 15 bases lay in between. The V gene's germline CDR1 is ENHRY and CDR2 SYGVKD.

This clonotype was picked up one time. Given a much more abundant clone one base away, this may be a read error. The rearrangement uses TRBV19 and TRBJ1-4; maybe TRBD1 (5 bases). V was cut by 8 bases and J by 2 bases, with 12 bases left in between. The CDR3 spans 14 residues. The V gene's germline CDR1 is LNHDA and CDR2 SQIVND (reference sequence). CDR3 sequence reads: CASSRQPTNEKLFF. In DNA, the CDR3 is TGTGCCAGTTCGAGACAGCCGACTAATGAAAAACTGTTTTTT.

As concerns this clonotype: With a much larger clone just one base away, this may be a read error. The chain couples TRBV12-3 or TRBV12-4 to TRBJ2-2, with 7 nucleotides matching TRBD1. The CDR3 runs 16 residues. With V trimmed by 3 bases and J by 4 bases, 8 bases remained unmatched. The CDR3 DNA reads TGTGCCAGCAGTTTTGCACAGGGGAGTTTCACCGGGGAGCTGTTTTTT. It translates to CASSFAQGSFTGELFF.

This clonotype was counted many times. V gene TRBV7-9 combines with J gene TRBJ1-4; tentative D call: TRBD1 (5 bases). V was clipped by 1 base and J by 8 bases, with 14 bases between them. The CDR3 covers 15 residues. Germline CDR1 SEHNR, CDR2 FQNEAQ (reference sequence). In nucleotides, the CDR3 is TGTGCCAGCAGCTTAGTGGGGGACCCTGGGGAAAAACTGTTTTTT. Its protein is CASSLVGDPGEKLFF.

The rearrangement links TRBV7-9 to TRBJ2-3; the match to TRBD1 covers 7 bases. The CDR3 consists of 15 residues. V lost 5 bases and J lost 4; bases outside the gene matches: 9. Germline values: CDR1 SEHNR, CDR2 FQNEAQ (reference sequence). The CDR3 here is CASSDRQGIPDTQYF. In DNA, the CDR3 is TGTGCCAGCAGCGACCGACAGGGTATCCCAGATACGCAGTATTTT.

At least ten counts were recorded for this clonotype. One junction end does not reproduce the germline sequence, and a read error may be involved. The chain couples TRBV9 to TRBJ1-3; perhaps TRBD1 as D (6 bases). Germline values: CDR1 SGDLS, CDR2 YYNGEE. The CDR3 length is 19 residues. For the CDR3, the DNA is TGTGCCAGCAGCTCAAGTGGGACTCCCGGGACAAGGCGAGGAAACACCATATACTTT. Its protein is CASSSSGTPGTRRGNTIYF.

This clonotype showed up just once. This may come from a read error, since a much larger clone is one base off. The J gene is TRBJ2-7, the V gene TRBV15, with D possibly matching TRBD1 (6 bases). V lost 6 bases to trimming and J lost 6 bases, with 21 bases between them. This CDR3 contains 15 residues. Germline V CDR1 and CDR2: LNHNV, YYDKDF (reference sequence). CDR3 coding DNA: TGTGCCACCAGTTTAAACCGGGACACCACCTGCGAGCAGTACTTC. Translating it yields CATSLNRDTTCEQYF.

About this clonotype itself: A much more abundant neighbour one base away suggests this may be a read error. V usage is TRBV7-9 and J usage is TRBJ1-5; 11 nucleotides agree with TRBD1. The CDR3 runs 15 residues. CDR1 is SEHNR, CDR2 FQNEAQ, per germline (reference sequence). V lost 1 base to trimming and J lost 11 bases; unmatched junction nucleotides: 7. The CDR3 sequence is CASSLGTGGEQSQHF. The CDR3 coding sequence is TGTGCCAGCAGCTTAGGGACAGGGGGCGAACAGTCCCAGCATTTT.

The chain uses TRBV4-1 and TRBJ1-2; possibly TRBD1 for D (6 bases). Germline CDR1 and CDR2: MGHRA and YSYEKL. V was trimmed by 4 bases and J by 1 base, leaving 19 bases between them. The CDR3 is 17 amino acids. The CDR3 is CASSLNKAGDINYGYTF. CDR3 DNA sequence: TGCGCCAGCAGCCTTAATAAGGCAGGGGACATTAACTATGGCTACACCTTC.

This clonotype was found many times. CDR3 sequence: CASSQGGVFTDTQYF. CDR3 in DNA: TGCGCCAGCAGCCAAGGTGGAGTTTTTACAGATACGCAGTATTTT. The chain is built from TRBV4-1 and TRBJ2-3; D not certain. V was clipped by 1 base and J by 3 bases, with 11 bases between them. The germline V gene encodes CDR1 MGHRA and CDR2 YSYEKL. The CDR3 extends over 15 amino acids.

The rearrangement links TRBV5-1 to TRBJ2-3; 9 bases agree with TRBD2. Trimming cost V 7 bases and J 2 bases; bases outside gene matches: 11. The germline V gene encodes CDR1 SGHRS and CDR2 YFSETQ. The CDR3 consists of 16 residues. CDR3 nucleotides: TGCGCCAGCGCTAAGTCTGGCGGGGGGGCCACAGATACGCAGTATTTT. It specifies CASAKSGGGATDTQYF.

As for this clonotype: It may be a read error: a sequence one base away is much more abundant. The chain links TRBV29-1 to TRBJ2-7; D uncertain. The CDR3 totals 14 residues. Germline V CDR1 and CDR2: SQVTM, ANQGSEA. The CDR3 coding sequence is TGCGGCGTTGAAGAACGGGCCAAGGGCTACGAGCAGTACTTC. It yields the protein CGVEERAKGYEQYF.

At least ten counts were recorded for this clonotype. The chain has TRBV5-8 and TRBJ1-1, with D possibly matching TRBD1 (5 bases). CDR1 SGHTS and CDR2 YDEGEE come from the germline V gene. The CDR3 consists of 15 residues. V was cut by 1 base and J by 4 bases, with 14 bases left in between. The CDR3 DNA reads TGTGCCAGCAGCTTGTCTCTTTCGGGGGGCACTGAAGCTTTCTTT. It translates to CASSLSLSGGTEAFF.

The rearrangement uses TRBV15 and TRBJ1-1; 9 bases map to TRBD1. Germline V gene sequence: CDR1 LNHNV, CDR2 YYDKDF (reference sequence). The CDR3 runs to 15 residues. Losses at the gene ends were 4 bases for V and 2 bases for J; bases not matched to a gene: 5. CDR3 residues: CATSTRQGENTEAFF. The DNA of the CDR3 is TGTGCCACCAGCACCCGACAGGGGGAAAACACTGAAGCTTTCTTT.

This clonotype was observed many times. The V call is TRBV29-1, the J call TRBJ1-1; D perhaps matches TRBD1 (6 bases). This CDR3 region has 15 residues. Germline assignment: CDR1 SQVTM and CDR2 ANQGSEA. The ends were cut back, 3 bases at V and 4 bases at J, with 18 bases in the middle. CDR3 sequence reads: CSVDWSGQHGTEAFF. The CDR3, as DNA: TGCAGCGTTGACTGGTCCGGACAGCATGGCACTGAAGCTTTCTTT.

On this clonotype itself: This sequence may be a read error, since a much larger clone differs from it by one base. V usage is TRBV7-2 and J usage is TRBJ2-7; no clear D gene. Trimming shortened V by 5 bases and J by 1 base, and 9 bases separated the two germline ends. This CDR3 region has 13 residues. CDR1 SGHTA and CDR2 FQGNSA come from the germline V gene. DNA for the CDR3: TGTGCCAGCAGCCAACCGGGTTCCTACGAGCAGTACTTC. It encodes CASSQPGSYEQYF. Drawing the rest from reference TRBV7-2 and TRBJ2-7, the complete variable domain is GAGVSQSPSNKVTEKGKDVELRCDPISGHTALYWYRQSLGQGLEFLIYFQGNSAPDKSGLPSDRFSAERTGGSVSTLTIQRTQQEDSAVYLCASSQPGSYEQYFGPGTRLTVT.

This clonotype showed up many times. V is TRBV29-1 and J is TRBJ1-4; 7 bases align to TRBD1. V was pared by 8 bases and J by 1 base, with 13 bases of the junction left unmatched. The CDR3 contains 16 residues. The germline CDR1 and CDR2 sequences are SQVTM and ANQGSEA. The CDR3 sequence: CSNRPDRAGTNEKLFF. In DNA form, the CDR3 reads TGCAGCAACAGGCCTGACAGGGCTGGAACTAATGAAAAACTGTTTTTT.

Comments on this clonotype: A much larger clone sits a single nucleotide away, making a read error possible. The chain employs TRBV20-1 and TRBJ2-7; tentative D call: TRBD2 (6 bases). CDR3 length: 13 amino acids. Germline V gene sequence: CDR1 DFQATT, CDR2 SNEGSKA (reference sequence). The CDR3 is CGASDGPTYEQYF. CDR3 coding DNA: TGCGGTGCTAGCGACGGGCCCACCTACGAGCAGTACTTC.

This clonotype has more than one count but fewer than ten. V and J are TRBV6-5 and TRBJ2-3; D may match TRBD1 or TRBD2 (5 bases each). There are 15 residues in the CDR3. Deletions cut 2 bases from V and 1 base from J, with 10 bases between. The germline V gene has CDR1 MNHEY and CDR2 SVGAGI. CDR3 residues: CASSYGGFGTDTQYF. The CDR3 DNA is TGTGCCAGCAGTTACGGGGGTTTCGGCACAGATACGCAGTATTTT.

This clonotype was recorded many times. The chain combines TRBV6-2 or TRBV6-3 with TRBJ1-5; 9 positions agree with TRBD1. CDR1 and CDR2 (germline): MNHEY, SVGEGT. The V and J ends lost 2 bases and 1 base, in that order; junction bases with no gene match: 0. CDR3 length: 15 amino acids. CDR3 DNA: TGTGCCAGCAGTTACGGGACAGGGAGCAATCAGCCCCAGCATTTT. Translating gives CASSYGTGSNQPQHF.

This clonotype was recorded many times. CDR3 nucleotides: TGTGCCAGCAGCCTCACGGGATCCTCCCAAGAGACCCAGTACTTC. It specifies CASSLTGSSQETQYF. The genes are TRBV7-9 and TRBJ2-5; D may be TRBD2 (5 bases). Germline V gene sequence: CDR1 SEHNR, CDR2 FQNEAQ (reference sequence). This CDR3 is built from 15 residues. V was pared by 5 bases and J by 1 base, with 14 bases between.

The sample holds many counts of this clonotype. The V and J genes are TRBV7-2 and TRBJ2-3, with TRBD1 as a possible D gene (5 bases). Germline lookup yields CDR1 SGHTA and CDR2 FQGNSA. Trimming left V 5 bases short and J 1 base short, with 13 bases between. There are 15 residues in the CDR3. DNA for the CDR3: TGTGCCAGCAGCAGCTTGGTCAGGGGCACAGATACGCAGTATTTT. Translation: CASSSLVRGTDTQYF.

This clonotype was counted a few times. The V call is TRBV18, the J call TRBJ2-5, with a possible D match to TRBD1 (5 bases). Germline values: CDR1 KGHSH, CDR2 LQKENI. The V and J ends lost 5 bases and 1 base respectively, with 11 bases between them. CDR3 length: 14 amino acids. CDR3 sequence (DNA): TGTGCCAGCTCAGTAGAGGACATCCAAGAGACCCAGTACTTC. This codes for CASSVEDIQETQYF.

The gene calls are TRBV6-4 and TRBJ1-1; D is uncertain. The V gene lost 3 bases and the J gene lost 4 bases, with 12 bases spanning the gap. The V gene's germline CDR1 is MRHNA and CDR2 SNTAGT. This CDR3 has 14 amino acids. Here the CDR3 DNA reads TGTGCCAGCAGTGAAAACCCGGGAAGCACTGAAGCTTTCTTT. Its translation: CASSENPGSTEAFF.

Ten or more counts support this clonotype. V gene TRBV5-4 combines with J gene TRBJ1-1; 8 bases fit TRBD1. Germline trimming cut 4 bases from V and 6 bases from J; bases unmatched to any gene: 5. Germline CDR1 and CDR2: SGHNT and YYREEE (reference sequence). CDR3 length: 13 residues. The CDR3 region is CASSGDRGPEAFF. The CDR3 DNA reads TGTGCCAGCAGCGGTGACAGGGGCCCTGAAGCTTTCTTT.

This clonotype was seen at least ten times. The J gene is TRBJ2-2, the V gene TRBV29-1, with D possibly TRBD1 on 6 matching bases. The germline gives CDR1 SQVTM, CDR2 ANQGSEA. The CDR3 covers 15 residues. V was trimmed by 4 bases and J by 0 bases, leaving 12 bases between them. The CDR3 bases are TGCAGCGTTGTGGACAGCCGAACGAACACCGGGGAGCTGTTTTTT. It translates to CSVVDSRTNTGELFF.